The T cell receptor beta chain under discussion was sequenced for a study of shared clonotypes between healthy human individuals. Libraries were prepared by immunoSEQ multiplex PCR; TCRdb keeps only in-frame clonotypes and omits some of them. The table shows hundreds of thousands of clones, with 90% to 95% occurring only once. As defined, naive CD8 cells were CD45RO-negative and positively selected for CCR7, with terminally differentiated effector memory CD45RA+ cells excluded. V gave up 4 bases and J gave up 1 base; unmatched junction bases: 2. The length of the CDR3 is 14 residues. This TCR was recovered from a man aged 25-40 years in good health. Material: naive CD8+ T cells sorted from blood. The chain carries TRBV23-1 and TRBJ2-5; 8 bases align to TRBD1. TRBV23-1 is filed as an ORF, its function uncertain. CDR3 sequence reads: CASSRGQGQETQYF. CDR3 DNA: TGCGCCAGCAGTCGTGGACAGGGCCAAGAGACCCAGTACTTC.